A single sample gave rise to the 24 T cell receptor beta chains below, sequenced in a study of blood T cell repertoires in COVID-19. The assay was immunoSEQ multiplex PCR, and TCRdb's table has in-frame clones only and misses some. The table lists 250,000 or so clones, roughly 90% of them singletons, with approximately 2.6% in the top ten. The sequencing input was peripheral blood. The receptors shown here come from a woman aged 55-70 years with acute or convalescent COVID-19.

The chain combines TRBV6-4 with TRBJ2-1; D is possibly TRBD1 (5 bases). Trimming stripped 2 bases from V and 10 bases from J, with 9 bases between. Germline CDR1 and CDR2: MRHNA and SNTAGT. The CDR3 covers 12 residues. DNA of the CDR3: TGTGCCAGCAGTGACAGGGGTAGAGAGCAGTTCTTC. Protein sequence: CASSDRGREQFF.

This rearrangement joins TRBV7-6 to TRBJ1-5; possibly TRBD1 for D (5 bases). Trimming took 5 bases from V and 4 from J, leaving 12 bases between them. CDR3 length: 14 residues. Germline CDR1 and CDR2: SGHVS and FNYEAQ. Here the CDR3 reads CASSQGRGNQPQHF. The CDR3, as DNA: TGTGCCAGCAGCCAGGGAAGGGGAAATCAGCCCCAGCATTTT.

This sequence joins TRBV6-5 and TRBJ1-1, with D maybe TRBD1 (5 bases). The CDR3 extends over 14 amino acids. The germline gives CDR1 MNHEY, CDR2 SVGAGI. Trimming removed 5 bases from V and 1 base from J, with 11 bases in between. CDR3 residues: CASSPRATNTEAFF. CDR3 in DNA: TGTGCCAGCAGTCCCAGGGCTACGAACACTGAAGCTTTCTTT.

V usage is TRBV30 and J usage is TRBJ2-3, with TRBD2 matching 7 bases. The ends lost 4 bases at V and 6 bases at J; junction bases unmatched: 4. Germline CDR1 reads GTSNPN; CDR2 reads SVGIG (reference sequence). The CDR3 runs 12 residues. For the CDR3, the DNA is TGTGCCTGGACTAGCGGCCAGGATACGCAGTATTTT. Translated, it gives CAWTSGQDTQYF.

The chain links TRBV7-9 to TRBJ1-3; D possibly corresponds to TRBD1 (6 bases). Looked up from germline, CDR1 is SEHNR and CDR2 is FQNEAQ (reference sequence). Trimming pared 3 bases from V and 4 bases from J, leaving 19 bases between. This CDR3 spans 17 amino acids. Here the CDR3 DNA reads TGTGCCAGCAGCTTCGCTCGGGACACTCTTATCGGAAACACCATATATTTT. It is translated as CASSFARDTLIGNTIYF. Complete variable domain (other parts from reference TRBV7-9 and TRBJ1-3): DTGVSQNPRHKITKRGQNVTFRCDPISEHNRLYWYRQTLGQGPEFLTYFQNEAQLEKSRLLSDRFSAERPKGSFSTLEIQRTEQGDSAMYLCASSFARDTLIGNTIYFGEGSWLTVV.

The chain is built from TRBV6-2 or TRBV6-3 and TRBJ2-7; TRBD2 matches 7 bases. In germline, CDR1 is MNHEY, CDR2 SVGEGT. V shed 2 bases and J 0 bases; nucleotides not matched to a gene: 7. The CDR3 has 16 residues. Here the CDR3 reads CASSYLLAVISYEQYF. The CDR3 DNA reads TGTGCCAGCAGTTACCTCCTAGCGGTAATCTCCTACGAGCAGTACTTC.

The V gene is TRBV2, the J gene TRBJ1-2; TRBD1 agrees at 9 bases. The V and J ends lost 6 bases and 4 bases, in that order; junction bases with no gene match: 6. Germline-derived CDR1 and CDR2 are SNHLY and FYNNEI. This CDR3 comprises 14 residues. The CDR3: CASRRDRAGYGYTF. CDR3 in DNA: TGTGCCAGCAGACGGGACAGGGCGGGCTATGGCTACACCTTC. The variable domain in full, completed from reference TRBV2 and TRBJ1-2, reads EPEVTQTPSHQVTQMGQEVILRCVPISNHLYFYWYRQILGQKVEFLVSFYNNEISEKSEIFDDQFSVERPDGSNFTLKIRSTKLEDSAMYFCASRRDRAGYGYTFGSGTRLTVV.

The chain employs TRBV30 and TRBJ1-2; TRBD1 agrees at 7 bases. The V gene end was trimmed by 5 bases and the J gene end by 8 bases; junction bases not matched to a gene: 20. The CDR3 consists of 16 residues. Per the germline V gene, CDR1 is GTSNPN and CDR2 is SVGIG (reference sequence). Here the CDR3 reads CAWFSGTQGPIGGYTF. The CDR3 DNA reads as TGTGCCTGGTTCTCAGGTACACAGGGGCCGATTGGGGGCTACACCTTC.

The gene calls are TRBV7-2 and TRBJ1-2, with a weak D call TRBD1 (6 bases). Trimming cost V 4 bases and J 1 base, with 22 bases left between them. This CDR3 has 18 residues. The V gene's germline CDR1 is SGHTA and CDR2 FQGNSA. The CDR3 sequence: CASSSDLTTGIFNYGYTF. CDR3 DNA sequence: TGTGCCAGCAGCTCAGACCTTACGACAGGCATTTTTAACTATGGCTACACCTTC.

The chain is built from TRBV29-1 and TRBJ1-4, with D possibly being TRBD1 (5 bases). Germline loops: CDR1 SQVTM, CDR2 ANQGSEA. The CDR3 is 12 residues long. V was shortened by 5 bases and J by 4 bases, with 8 bases between the two germline ends. This CDR3 reads CSVRGNNEKLFF. CDR3 bases: TGCAGCGTTCGGGGGAATAATGAAAAACTGTTTTTT.

About this clone: This sample includes further DNA sequences coding for the same CDR3. The gene calls are TRBV28 and TRBJ2-7; weak D call: TRBD1 (6 bases). V lost 6 bases, J lost 1 base, and 10 bases lay in between. Germline V gene data show CDR1 as MDHEN and CDR2 as SYDVKM. The CDR3 extends over 13 amino acids. The CDR3 loop is CASRQGGSYEQYF. For the CDR3, the DNA is TGTGCCAGCAGACAGGGTGGATCCTACGAGCAGTACTTC. Full variable domain (missing parts from reference TRBV28 and TRBJ2-7): DVKVTQSSRYLVKRTGEKVFLECVQDMDHENMFWYRQDPGLGLRLIYFSYDVKMKEKGDIPEGYSVSREKKERFSLILESASTNQTSMYLCASRQGGSYEQYFGPGTRLTVT.

DNA for the CDR3: TGTGCCAGTAGTATGCGAGGGCAGAACCCCACCGATACGCAGTATTTT. It specifies CASSMRGQNPTDTQYF. The rearrangement joins TRBV19 to TRBJ2-3, with TRBD2 as a possible D gene (5 bases). Deletions cut 3 bases from V and 6 bases from J, with 19 bases between. This CDR3 comprises 16 residues. Germline CDR1 reads LNHDA; CDR2 reads SQIVND (reference sequence).

In its sample, this clone was seen once. The rearrangement links TRBV27 to TRBJ1-4; 7 bases fit TRBD1. The length of the CDR3 is 17 residues. CDR1 is MNHEY and CDR2 is SMNVEV in the germline V gene (reference sequence). V trimming: 11 bases; J trimming: 1 base; junction bases outside the gene matches: 16. The CDR3 nucleotides are TGTGCCGGACGGACAGGAGGATCGAGTGTAACTAATGAAAAACTGTTTTTT. Translation: CAGRTGGSSVTNEKLFF.

As concerns this clone: One end of the junction is discordant with germline, which a read error may explain. The V and J genes are TRBV2 and TRBJ1-4; D may be TRBD1 (5 bases). This CDR3 comprises 14 residues. Germline V CDR1 and CDR2: SNHLY, FYNNEI. In nucleotides, the CDR3 is TGTGCCAGCAGCGAAGGGGTAGAGGGTGAAAAACTGTTTTTT. Protein product: CASSEGVEGEKLFF.

The rearrangement uses TRBV7-8 and TRBJ2-5; D unresolved. Germline CDR1 and CDR2: SGHVS and FQNEAQ. V was pared by 2 bases and J by 5 bases, with 18 bases between. The CDR3 runs 16 residues. The CDR3 bases are TGTGCCAGCAGCTTACCCGGCGGAAATCGGCAGGAGACCCAGTACTTC. It is translated as CASSLPGGNRQETQYF.

This clone was observed a handful of times. V is TRBV7-9 and J is TRBJ2-2; 8 positions match TRBD1. CDR1 is SEHNR and CDR2 is FQNEAQ in the germline V gene (reference sequence). The CDR3 loop spans 15 amino acids. Trimming at V came to 1 base and at J to 7 bases, leaving 5 bases not matched to a gene. Here the CDR3 reads CASSLVTGDSGELFF. CDR3 DNA sequence: TGTGCCAGCAGCTTAGTGACAGGGGATAGCGGGGAGCTGTTTTTT.

This rearrangement joins TRBV27 to TRBJ1-5; 8 bases are shared with TRBD1. The junction had 5 bases not matched to a gene; V was cut back by 4 bases and J by 0 bases. CDR1 and CDR2 (germline): MNHEY, SMNVEV (reference sequence). The CDR3 contains 16 residues. In DNA, the CDR3 is TGTGCCAGCAGTTCCCGGGACAGGAATAGCAATCAGCCCCAGCATTTT. It yields the protein CASSSRDRNSNQPQHF.

The V gene is TRBV27, the J gene TRBJ2-3, with 14 bases lining up with TRBD2. Losses at the gene ends were 7 bases for V and 2 bases for J; bases not matched to a gene: 11. This CDR3 is built from 18 residues. Germline CDR1 MNHEY, CDR2 SMNVEV (reference sequence). CDR3 residues: CASTSGLAGVTYTDTQYF. The DNA for the CDR3 is TGTGCCAGCACCTCGGGACTAGCGGGAGTAACCTACACAGATACGCAGTATTTT.

The V gene is TRBV6-2 or TRBV6-3, the J gene TRBJ1-5; 9 bases map to TRBD1. Germline V gene data show CDR1 as MNHEY and CDR2 as SVGEGT. The CDR3 runs 15 residues. Trimming at V came to 6 bases and at J to 5 bases, leaving 8 bases not matched to a gene. This chain's CDR3 is CASSPHRGQDQPQHF. The DNA for the CDR3 is TGTGCCAGCAGCCCCCACAGGGGGCAAGATCAGCCCCAGCATTTT.

The CDR3 DNA reads TGTGCCAGCAGCTTAACCAGGGGTAATTCACCCCTCCACTTT. Translation gives CASSLTRGNSPLHF. The chain carries TRBV7-9 and TRBJ1-6, with D perhaps TRBD1 (6 bases). Germline values: CDR1 SEHNR, CDR2 FQNEAQ (reference sequence). The CDR3 runs to 14 residues. V lost 2 bases to trimming and J lost 6 bases, with 8 bases between them.

The rearrangement uses TRBV18 and TRBJ2-5; D gene ambiguous. The CDR3 runs 11 residues. The germline V gene encodes CDR1 KGHSH and CDR2 LQKENI. V was trimmed by 6 bases and J by 2 bases, leaving 4 bases between them. CDR3 sequence reads: CASSLQETQYF. CDR3 DNA sequence: TGTGCCAGCTCTCTTCAAGAGACCCAGTACTTC.

The genes are TRBV25-1 and TRBJ2-7, with 7 nucleotides matching TRBD2. This CDR3 comprises 14 residues. CDR1 and CDR2 (germline): MGHDK, SYGVNS. Losses at the gene ends were 5 bases for V and 0 bases for J; bases not matched to a gene: 4. The CDR3 DNA reads TGTGCCAGCAGTCTAGCGGCTAGCTCCTACGAGCAGTACTTC. Translated, it gives CASSLAASSYEQYF.

The V and J genes are TRBV7-9 and TRBJ2-1; D is uncertain. Germline V CDR1 and CDR2: SEHNR, FQNEAQ (reference sequence). The CDR3 spans 16 residues. The V end was cut by 5 bases, the J end by 3 bases, with 17 bases between. Written as DNA, the CDR3 is TGTGCCAGCAGCCCCGGCAAAATCACAGACTACAATGAGCAGTTCTTC. The encoded protein is CASSPGKITDYNEQFF.

The chain recombines TRBV30 with TRBJ1-3; 7 positions agree with TRBD1. Germline values: CDR1 GTSNPN, CDR2 SVGIG (reference sequence). Trimming removed 0 bases from V and 2 bases from J; junction bases left unmatched: 13. The CDR3 is made up of 18 amino acids. Written as DNA, the CDR3 is TGTGCCTGGAGTGTATCGTGGCAGGGGGTTTACGCTGGAAACACCATATATTTT. This translates into CAWSVSWQGVYAGNTIYF.